One T cell receptor beta chain is described in this entry. V was clipped by 0 bases and J by 0 bases, with 12 bases between them. The CDR3 spans 15 residues. Germline V gene data show CDR1 as DFQATT and CDR2 as SNEGSKA (reference sequence). This sample is drawn from a study of blood T cells in healthy people across ages. Next came a second PCR, run for about 7 to 12 cycles, which used a sample-barcoded 5' primer along with a J-beta primer mix. TCRdb processed the 5' RACE reads anew with MiXCR; each CDR3 protein has one entry. The table has about 800,000 distinct CDR3 sequences, around 25% seen once. In addition, the sample was reused for a study of T cells of mothers and their children. Turning to that study: Thymic selection, a shaping force on TCR recombination output, acts similarly in related and unrelated pairs.

This sequence joins TRBV20-1 and TRBJ2-7; a weak D match, TRBD1 (6 bases). The sample comprised blood. The sequence was collected from a boy aged 5-17 years in good health. The CDR3 nucleotides are TGCAGTGCTAGAGATTCACAGGGTCTCTCCTACGAGCAGTACTTC. Protein product: CSARDSQGLSYEQYF.